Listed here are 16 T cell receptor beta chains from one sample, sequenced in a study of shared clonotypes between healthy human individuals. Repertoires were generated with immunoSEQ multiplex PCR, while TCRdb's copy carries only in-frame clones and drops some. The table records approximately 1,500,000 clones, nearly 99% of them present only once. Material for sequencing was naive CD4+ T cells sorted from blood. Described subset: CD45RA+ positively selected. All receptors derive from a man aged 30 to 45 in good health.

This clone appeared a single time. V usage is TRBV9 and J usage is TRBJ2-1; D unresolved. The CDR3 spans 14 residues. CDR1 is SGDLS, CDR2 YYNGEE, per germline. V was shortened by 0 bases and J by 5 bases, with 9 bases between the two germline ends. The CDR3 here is CASSVAGSNNEQFF. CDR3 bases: TGTGCCAGCAGCGTAGCTGGTAGCAACAATGAGCAGTTCTTC.

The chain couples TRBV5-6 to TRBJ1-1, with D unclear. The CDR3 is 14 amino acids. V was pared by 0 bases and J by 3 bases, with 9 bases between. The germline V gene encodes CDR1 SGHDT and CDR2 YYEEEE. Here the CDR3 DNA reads TGTGCCAGCAGCTTGGGAGGATTCGACACTGAAGCTTTCTTT. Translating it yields CASSLGGFDTEAFF.

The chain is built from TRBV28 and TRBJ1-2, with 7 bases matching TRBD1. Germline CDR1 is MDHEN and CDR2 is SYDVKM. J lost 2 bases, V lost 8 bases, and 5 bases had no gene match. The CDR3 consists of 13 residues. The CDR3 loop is CASFTGQNYGYTF. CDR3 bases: TGTGCCAGCTTCACGGGACAGAACTATGGCTACACCTTC.

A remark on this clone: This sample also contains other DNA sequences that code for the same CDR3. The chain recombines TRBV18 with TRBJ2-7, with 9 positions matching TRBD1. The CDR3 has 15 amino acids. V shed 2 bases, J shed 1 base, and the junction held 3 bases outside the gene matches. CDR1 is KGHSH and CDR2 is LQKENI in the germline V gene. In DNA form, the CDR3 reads TGTGCCAGCTCACCAGGACAGGGGATATCCTACGAGCAGTACTTC. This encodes CASSPGQGISYEQYF.

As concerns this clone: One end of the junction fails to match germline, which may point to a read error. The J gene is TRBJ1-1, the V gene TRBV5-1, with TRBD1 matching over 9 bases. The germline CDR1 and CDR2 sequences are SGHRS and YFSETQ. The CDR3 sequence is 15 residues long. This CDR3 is CASRSGQGINIEAFF. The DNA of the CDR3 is TGCGCCAGCAGATCTGGACAGGGGATTAACATTGAAGCTTTCTTT.

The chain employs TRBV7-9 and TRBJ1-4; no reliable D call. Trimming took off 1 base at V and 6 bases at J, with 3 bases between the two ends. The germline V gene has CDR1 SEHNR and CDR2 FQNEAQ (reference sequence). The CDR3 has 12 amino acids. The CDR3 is CASSLVDEKLFF. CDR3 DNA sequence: TGTGCCAGCAGCTTAGTCGATGAAAAACTGTTTTTT.

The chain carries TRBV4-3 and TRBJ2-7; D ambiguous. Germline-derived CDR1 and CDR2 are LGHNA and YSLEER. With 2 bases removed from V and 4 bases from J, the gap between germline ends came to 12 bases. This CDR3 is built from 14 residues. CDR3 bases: TGCGCCAGCAGCCAATACGCGAACAATTACGAGCAGTACTTC. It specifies CASSQYANNYEQYF.

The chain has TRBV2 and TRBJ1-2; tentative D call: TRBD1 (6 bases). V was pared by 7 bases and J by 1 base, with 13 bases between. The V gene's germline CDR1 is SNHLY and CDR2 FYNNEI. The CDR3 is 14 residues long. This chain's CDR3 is CASTPPGDNYGYTF. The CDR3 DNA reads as TGTGCCAGCACCCCCCCAGGGGATAACTATGGCTACACCTTC. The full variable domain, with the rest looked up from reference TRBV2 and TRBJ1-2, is EPEVTQTPSHQVTQMGQEVILRCVPISNHLYFYWYRQILGQKVEFLVSFYNNEISEKSEIFDDQFSVERPDGSNFTLKIRSTKLEDSAMYFCASTPPGDNYGYTFGSGTRLTVV.

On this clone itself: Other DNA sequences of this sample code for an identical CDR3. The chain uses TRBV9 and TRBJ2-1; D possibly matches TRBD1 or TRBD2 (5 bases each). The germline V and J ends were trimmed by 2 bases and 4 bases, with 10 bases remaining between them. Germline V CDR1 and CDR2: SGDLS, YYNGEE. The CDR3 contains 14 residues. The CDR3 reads CASSVGTAYNEQFF. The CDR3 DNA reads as TGTGCCAGCAGCGTCGGGACGGCTTACAATGAGCAGTTCTTC.

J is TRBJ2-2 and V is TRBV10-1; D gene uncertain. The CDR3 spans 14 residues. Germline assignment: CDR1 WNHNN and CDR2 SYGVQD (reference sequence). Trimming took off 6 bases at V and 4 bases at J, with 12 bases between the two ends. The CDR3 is CASRGRNFTGELFF. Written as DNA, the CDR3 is TGCGCCAGCAGGGGCAGGAATTTCACCGGGGAGCTGTTTTTT.

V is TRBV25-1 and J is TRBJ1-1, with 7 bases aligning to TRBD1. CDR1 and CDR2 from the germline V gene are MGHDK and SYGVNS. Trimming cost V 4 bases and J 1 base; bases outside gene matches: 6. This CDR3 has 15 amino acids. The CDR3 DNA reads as TGTGCCAGCAGTGTTACAGGGGCGGAGAACACTGAAGCTTTCTTT. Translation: CASSVTGAENTEAFF.

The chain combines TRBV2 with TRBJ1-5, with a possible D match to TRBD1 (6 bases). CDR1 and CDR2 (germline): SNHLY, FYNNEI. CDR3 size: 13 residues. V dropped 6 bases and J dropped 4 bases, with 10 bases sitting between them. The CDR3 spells CASSGQPNQPQHF. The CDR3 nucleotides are TGTGCCAGCAGCGGACAGCCGAATCAGCCCCAGCATTTT.

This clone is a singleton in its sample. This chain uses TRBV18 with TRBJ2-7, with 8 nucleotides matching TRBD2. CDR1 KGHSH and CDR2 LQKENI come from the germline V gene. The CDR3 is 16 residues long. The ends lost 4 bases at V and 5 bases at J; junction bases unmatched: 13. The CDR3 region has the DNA TGTGCCAGCTCACAATTGAGCGGGAGTTACAGGGACGAGCAGTACTTC. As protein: CASSQLSGSYRDEQYF.

In DNA, the CDR3 is TGTGCCTGGAATGCGCACGGGTCGTGGAGCACAGATACGCAGTATTTT. Translating it yields CAWNAHGSWSTDTQYF. V gene TRBV30 combines with J gene TRBJ2-3; unclear D gene. Trimming took 4 bases from V and 0 from J, leaving 17 bases between them. This CDR3 contains 16 residues. Germline assignment: CDR1 GTSNPN and CDR2 SVGIG (reference sequence).

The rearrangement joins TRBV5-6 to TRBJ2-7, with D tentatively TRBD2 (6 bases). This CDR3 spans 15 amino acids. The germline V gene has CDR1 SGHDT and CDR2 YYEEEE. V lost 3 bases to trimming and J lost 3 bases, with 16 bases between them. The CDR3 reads CASSWTFSGYYEQYF. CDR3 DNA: TGTGCCAGCAGCTGGACTTTTAGCGGATACTACGAGCAGTACTTC.

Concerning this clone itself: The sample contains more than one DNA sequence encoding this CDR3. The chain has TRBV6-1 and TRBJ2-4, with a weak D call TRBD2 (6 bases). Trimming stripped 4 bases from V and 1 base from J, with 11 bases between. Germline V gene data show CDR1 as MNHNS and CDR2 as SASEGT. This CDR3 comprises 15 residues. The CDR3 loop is CASSGLGVAKNIQYF. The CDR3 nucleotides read TGTGCCAGCAGTGGACTAGGGGTGGCCAAAAACATTCAGTACTTC.